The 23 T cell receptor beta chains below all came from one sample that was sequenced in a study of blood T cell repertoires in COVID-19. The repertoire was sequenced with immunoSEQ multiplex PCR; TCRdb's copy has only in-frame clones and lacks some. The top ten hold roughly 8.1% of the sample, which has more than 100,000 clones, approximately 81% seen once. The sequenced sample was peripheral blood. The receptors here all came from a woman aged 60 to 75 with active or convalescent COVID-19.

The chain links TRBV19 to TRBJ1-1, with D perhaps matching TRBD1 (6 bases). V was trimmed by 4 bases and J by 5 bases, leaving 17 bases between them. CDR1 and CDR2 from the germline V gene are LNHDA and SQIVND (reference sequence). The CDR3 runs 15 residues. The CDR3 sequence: CASSTGGRGSTEAFF. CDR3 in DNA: TGTGCCAGTAGTACTGGGGGCAGGGGATCGACTGAAGCTTTCTTT.

CDR3 amino acids: CASSRGTGPDTQYF. In DNA, the CDR3 is TGTGCCAGTAGCCGTGGGACAGGACCTGATACGCAGTATTTT. The chain uses TRBV19 and TRBJ2-3; the match to TRBD1 covers 8 bases. The germline V gene has CDR1 LNHDA and CDR2 SQIVND (reference sequence). Trimming took 6 bases from V and 6 from J; bases not matched to a gene: 8. The length of the CDR3 is 14 residues.

The CDR3 region has the DNA TGTGCCAGCAGTTTGACTTCCGGAAACACCATATATTTT. Its protein product is CASSLTSGNTIYF. The genes are TRBV12-3 or TRBV12-4 and TRBJ1-3, with no clear D. Between the trimmed V and J ends, which lost 3 bases and 4 bases, there was a span of 7 bases. The CDR3 is 13 residues long.

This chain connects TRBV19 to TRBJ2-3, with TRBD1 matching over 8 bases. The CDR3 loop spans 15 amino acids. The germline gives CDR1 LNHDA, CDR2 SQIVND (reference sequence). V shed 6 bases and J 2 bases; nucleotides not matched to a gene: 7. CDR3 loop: CASSIGTGYTDTQYF. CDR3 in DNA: TGTGCCAGTAGCATCGGGACAGGCTACACAGATACGCAGTATTTT.

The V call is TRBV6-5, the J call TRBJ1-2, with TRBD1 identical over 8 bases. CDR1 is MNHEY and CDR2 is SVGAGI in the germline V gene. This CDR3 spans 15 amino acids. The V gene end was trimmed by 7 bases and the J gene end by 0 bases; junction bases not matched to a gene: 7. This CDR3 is CASIQGALANYGYTF. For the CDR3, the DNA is TGTGCCAGCATTCAGGGGGCGTTGGCTAACTATGGCTACACCTTC.

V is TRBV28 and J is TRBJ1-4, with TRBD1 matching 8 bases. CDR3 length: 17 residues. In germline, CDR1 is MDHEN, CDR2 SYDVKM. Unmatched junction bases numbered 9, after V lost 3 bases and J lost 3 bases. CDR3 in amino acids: CASSFLQGGFANEKLFF. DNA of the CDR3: TGTGCCAGCAGTTTTTTACAGGGGGGATTTGCTAATGAAAAACTGTTTTTT.

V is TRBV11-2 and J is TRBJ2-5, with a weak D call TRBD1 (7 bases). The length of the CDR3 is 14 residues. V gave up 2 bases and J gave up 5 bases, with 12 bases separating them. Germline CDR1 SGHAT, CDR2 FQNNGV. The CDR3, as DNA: TGTGCCAGCAGCTTATTGGCAGGGGGGGAGACCCAGTACTTC. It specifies CASSLLAGGETQYF.

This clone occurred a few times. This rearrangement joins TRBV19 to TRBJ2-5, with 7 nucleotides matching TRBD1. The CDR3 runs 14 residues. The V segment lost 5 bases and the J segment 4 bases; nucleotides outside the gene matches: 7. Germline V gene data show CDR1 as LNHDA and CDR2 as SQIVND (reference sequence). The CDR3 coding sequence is TGTGCCAGTAGTGTACAGGGGAGTGGAGAGACCCAGTACTTC. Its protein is CASSVQGSGETQYF.

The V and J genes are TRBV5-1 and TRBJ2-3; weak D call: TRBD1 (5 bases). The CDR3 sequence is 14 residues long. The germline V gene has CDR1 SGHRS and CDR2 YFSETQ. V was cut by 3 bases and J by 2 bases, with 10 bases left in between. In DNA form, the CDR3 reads TGCGCCAGCAGCTCACAGGATTACACAGATACGCAGTATTTT. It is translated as CASSSQDYTDTQYF.

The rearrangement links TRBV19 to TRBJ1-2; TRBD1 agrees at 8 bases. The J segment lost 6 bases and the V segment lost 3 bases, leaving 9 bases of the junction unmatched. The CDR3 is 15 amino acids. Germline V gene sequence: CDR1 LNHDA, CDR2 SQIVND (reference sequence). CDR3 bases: TGTGCCAGTAGTATTATCACAGGGGGTCAGAATGGCTACACCTTC. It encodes CASSIITGGQNGYTF.

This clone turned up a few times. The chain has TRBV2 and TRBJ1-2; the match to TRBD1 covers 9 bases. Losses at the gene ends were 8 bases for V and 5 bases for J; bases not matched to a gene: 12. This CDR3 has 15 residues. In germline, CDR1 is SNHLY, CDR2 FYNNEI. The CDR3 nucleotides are TGTGCCAGCGAGGACCGGGACAGGGCTCTGTATGGCTACACCTTC. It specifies CASEDRDRALYGYTF.

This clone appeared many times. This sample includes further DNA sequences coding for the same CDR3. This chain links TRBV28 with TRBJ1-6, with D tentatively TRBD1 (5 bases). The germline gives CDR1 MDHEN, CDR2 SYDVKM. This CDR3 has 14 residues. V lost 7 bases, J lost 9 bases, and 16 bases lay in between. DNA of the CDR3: TGTGCCAGCAACCGGGGGGAGGGCGGTTCACCCCTCCACTTT. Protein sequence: CASNRGEGGSPLHF.

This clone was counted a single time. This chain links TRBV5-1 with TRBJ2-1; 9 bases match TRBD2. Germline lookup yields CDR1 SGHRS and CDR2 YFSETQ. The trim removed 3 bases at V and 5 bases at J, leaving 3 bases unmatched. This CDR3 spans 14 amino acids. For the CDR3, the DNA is TGCGCCAGCAGCTCGCAGCGGGGGGACAATGAGCAGTTCTTC. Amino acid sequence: CASSSQRGDNEQFF.

CDR3 sequence reads: CASSFPTSGGSTDTQYF. DNA for the CDR3: TGTGCCAGCAGTTTTCCTACTAGCGGGGGAAGCACAGATACGCAGTATTTT. The chain recombines TRBV28 with TRBJ2-3, with TRBD2 matching over 11 bases. The CDR3 spans 17 residues. Germline V gene lookup returns CDR1 MDHEN and CDR2 SYDVKM. V trimming: 3 bases; J trimming: 0 bases; junction bases outside the gene matches: 5.

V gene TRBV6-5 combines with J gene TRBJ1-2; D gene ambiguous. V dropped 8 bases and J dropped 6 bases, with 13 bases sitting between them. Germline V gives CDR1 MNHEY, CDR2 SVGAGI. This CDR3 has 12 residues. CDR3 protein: CASEVGRNGYTF. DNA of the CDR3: TGTGCCAGCGAGGTAGGGAGGAATGGCTACACCTTC.

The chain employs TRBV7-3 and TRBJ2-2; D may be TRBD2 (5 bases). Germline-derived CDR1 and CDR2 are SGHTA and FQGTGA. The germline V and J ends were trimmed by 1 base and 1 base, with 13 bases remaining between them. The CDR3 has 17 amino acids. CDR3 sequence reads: CASSLMGGLGNTGELFF. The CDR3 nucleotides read TGTGCCAGCAGCTTAATGGGCGGACTGGGGAACACCGGGGAGCTGTTTTTT.

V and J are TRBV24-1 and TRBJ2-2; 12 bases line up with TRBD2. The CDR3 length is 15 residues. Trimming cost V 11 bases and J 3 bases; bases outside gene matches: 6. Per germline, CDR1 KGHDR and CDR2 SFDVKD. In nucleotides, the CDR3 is TGTGCCAGCTCGACTAGCGGGAGATACACCGGGGAGCTGTTTTTT. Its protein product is CASSTSGRYTGELFF.

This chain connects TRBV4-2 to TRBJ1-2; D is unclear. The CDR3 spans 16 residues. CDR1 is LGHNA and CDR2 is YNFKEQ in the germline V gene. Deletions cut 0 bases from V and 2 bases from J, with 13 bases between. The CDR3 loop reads CASSQELAESNYGYTF. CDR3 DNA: TGTGCCAGCAGCCAAGAATTGGCAGAATCCAACTATGGCTACACCTTC.

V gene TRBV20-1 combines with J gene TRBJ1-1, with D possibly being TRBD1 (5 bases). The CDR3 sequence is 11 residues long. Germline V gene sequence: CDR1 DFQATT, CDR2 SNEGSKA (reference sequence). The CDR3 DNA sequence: TGCAGGGCGGGACTGAACACTGAAGCTTTCTTT. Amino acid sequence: CRAGLNTEAFF.

The CDR3 loop reads CASSLGTSIPTDTQYF. CDR3 nucleotide sequence: TGTGCCAGCAGCTTAGGGACTAGCATTCCCACAGATACGCAGTATTTT. The chain couples TRBV9 to TRBJ2-3, with TRBD2 matching 9 bases. CDR1 is SGDLS, CDR2 YYNGEE, per germline. V lost 4 bases to trimming and J lost 2 bases; unmatched junction nucleotides: 8. This CDR3 has 16 amino acids. Combining the CDR3 with reference TRBV9 and TRBJ2-3 gives the whole variable domain DSGVTQTPKHLITATGQRVTLRCSPRSGDLSVYWYQQSLDQGLQFLIQYYNGEERAKGNILERFSAQQFPDLHSELNLSSLELGDSALYFCASSLGTSIPTDTQYFGPGTRLTVL.

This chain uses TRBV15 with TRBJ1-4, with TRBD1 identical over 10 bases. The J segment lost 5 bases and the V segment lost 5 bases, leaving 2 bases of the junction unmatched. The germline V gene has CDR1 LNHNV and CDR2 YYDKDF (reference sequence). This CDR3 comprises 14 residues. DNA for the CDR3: TGTGCCACCAGCCGGGGACAGGGGAATGAAAAACTGTTTTTT. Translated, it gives CATSRGQGNEKLFF.

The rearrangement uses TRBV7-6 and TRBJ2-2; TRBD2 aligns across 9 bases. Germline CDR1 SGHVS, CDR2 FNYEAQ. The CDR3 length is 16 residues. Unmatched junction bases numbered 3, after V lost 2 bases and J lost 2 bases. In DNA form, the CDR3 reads TGTGCCAGCAGCTTACGCGGGGGGGCAAACACCGGGGAGCTGTTTTTT. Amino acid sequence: CASSLRGGANTGELFF.

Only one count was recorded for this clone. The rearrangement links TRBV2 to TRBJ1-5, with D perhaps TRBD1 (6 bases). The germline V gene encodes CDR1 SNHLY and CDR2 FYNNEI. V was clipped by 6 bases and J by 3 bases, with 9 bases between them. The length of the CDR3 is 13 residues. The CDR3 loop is CASRGQPNQPQHF. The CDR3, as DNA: TGTGCCAGCAGAGGACAGCCCAATCAGCCCCAGCATTTT.